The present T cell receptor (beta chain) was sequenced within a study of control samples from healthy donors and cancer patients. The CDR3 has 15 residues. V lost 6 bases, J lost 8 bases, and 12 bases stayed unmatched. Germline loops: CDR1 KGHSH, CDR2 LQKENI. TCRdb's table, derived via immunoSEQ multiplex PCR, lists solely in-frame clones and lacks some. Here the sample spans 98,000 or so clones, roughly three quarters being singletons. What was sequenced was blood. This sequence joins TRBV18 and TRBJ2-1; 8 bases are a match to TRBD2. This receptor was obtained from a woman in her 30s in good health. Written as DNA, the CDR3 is TGTGCCAGCTCCCGTACTAGCGGATCCATATATGAGCAGTTCTTC. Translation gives CASSRTSGSIYEQFF. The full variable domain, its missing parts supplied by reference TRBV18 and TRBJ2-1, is NAGVMQNPRHLVRRRGQEARLRCSPMKGHSHVYWYRQLPEEGLKFMVYLQKENIIDESGMPKERFSAEFPKEGPSILRIQQVVRGDSAAYFCASSRTSGSIYEQFFGPGTRLTVL.